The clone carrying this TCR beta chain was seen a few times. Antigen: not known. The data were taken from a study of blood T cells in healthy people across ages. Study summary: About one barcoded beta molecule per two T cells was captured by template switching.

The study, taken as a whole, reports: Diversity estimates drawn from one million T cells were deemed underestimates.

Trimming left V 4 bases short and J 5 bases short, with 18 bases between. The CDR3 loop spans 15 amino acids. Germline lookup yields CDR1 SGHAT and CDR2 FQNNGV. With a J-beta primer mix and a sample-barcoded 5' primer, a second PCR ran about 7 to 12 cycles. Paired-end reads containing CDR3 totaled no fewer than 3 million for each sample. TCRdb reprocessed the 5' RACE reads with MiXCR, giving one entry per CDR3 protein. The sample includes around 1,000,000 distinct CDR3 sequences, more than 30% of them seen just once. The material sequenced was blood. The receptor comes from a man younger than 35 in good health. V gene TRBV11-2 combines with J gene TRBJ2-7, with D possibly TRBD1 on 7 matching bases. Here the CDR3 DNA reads TGTGCCAGCAGCTCGACAGGGAGGTGGATGGACGAGCAGTACTTC. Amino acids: CASSSTGRWMDEQYF.